This record looks at one T cell receptor (beta chain) sequence and its context. V gave up 5 bases and J gave up 0 bases, with 13 bases separating them. CDR1 SGHAT and CDR2 FQNNGV come from the germline V gene. The CDR3 has 15 residues. This sample was taken from a study of control samples from healthy donors and cancer patients. Produced via immunoSEQ multiplex PCR; TCRdb's table is partial and in-frame only. The data hold fewer than 200,000 clones, with just over 90% observed a single time. This clonotype originated in a woman aged 55-69 years in good health. The sample consisted of blood. This chain connects TRBV11-2 to TRBJ1-1, with a tentative D call TRBD1 (6 bases). The DNA for the CDR3 is TGTGCCAGCAGCACGCGGACAGCCGTGAACACTGAAGCTTTCTTT. It yields the protein CASSTRTAVNTEAFF.